The clone carrying this T cell receptor beta chain was seen more than once but under ten times. Its cognate antigen is unknown. At one end, the junction sequence differs from germline, possibly due to a read error. This entry comes from a study of beta chain features in type 1 diabetes. Study conclusions and caveats: Shorter templates may be favored by PCR, equally so in patients and controls. For type 1 diabetes patients, VDJ junctions showed fewer insertions and more deletions. Comparison showed that naive, central memory and Treg TCRB repertoires appeared more similar among patients than among healthy donors.

Reverse transcribing all isolated RNA meant expressed TCRB transcripts were sequenced. Clones were sequenced by immunoSEQ multiplex PCR, and TCRdb holds only the in-frame ones, with some missing. Of about 320,000 clones listed, around 15% are singletons. The single heparinised draw taken from each donor contained roughly 110 mL of blood on average. The sample was central memory CD4+ T cells from blood. This TCR was recovered from a man aged 30-40 years in good health.

This chain's CDR3 is CASSPGTSGTGGELFF. DNA of the CDR3: TGTGCTAGCAGCCCCGGGACTAGCGGGACGGGCGGGGAGCTGTTTTTT. V gene TRBV7-7 combines with J gene TRBJ2-2, with 13 bases matching TRBD2. The CDR3 loop spans 16 amino acids. Germline-derived CDR1 and CDR2 are SSHAT and FNYEAQ (reference sequence).